This note documents a single T cell receptor (beta chain) sequence. Its target is unknown. The repertoire was sequenced with immunoSEQ multiplex PCR; TCRdb's copy has only in-frame clones and lacks some. Of approximately 940,000 clones listed, less than 85% are singletons. V lost 3 bases and J 5 bases, leaving 14 bases between the germline ends. Germline V gives CDR1 KGHSH, CDR2 LQKENI. This CDR3 comprises 14 residues. This sample is drawn from a study of shared clonotypes between healthy human individuals. Findings and limits, study-wide: Generally, estimated richness proved larger in naive subsets than it did in memory subsets. An effect of sequencing depth on clonotype sharing among donors was expected.

The origin of this receptor is a man aged 18 to 30 in good health. J is TRBJ2-7 and V is TRBV18; no definite D call. Sequenced: memory CD4+ T cells sorted from blood. The subset denotes: CD45RA-negative fraction. Here the CDR3 DNA reads TGTGCCAGCTCACCCCTACGAGCCGCGGACGAGCAGTACTTC. This sequence encodes CASSPLRAADEQYF.